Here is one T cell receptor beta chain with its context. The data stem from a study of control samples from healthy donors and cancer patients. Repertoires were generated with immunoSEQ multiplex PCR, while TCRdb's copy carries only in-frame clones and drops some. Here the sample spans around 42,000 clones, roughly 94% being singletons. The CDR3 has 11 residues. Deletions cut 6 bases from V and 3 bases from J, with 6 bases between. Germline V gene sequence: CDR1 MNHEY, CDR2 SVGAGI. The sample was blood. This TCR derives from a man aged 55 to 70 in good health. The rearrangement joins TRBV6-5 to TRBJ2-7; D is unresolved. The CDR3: CASSQNYEQYF. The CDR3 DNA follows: TGTGCCAGCAGCCAAAACTACGAGCAGTACTTC.